The rows below give T cell receptor beta chains drawn from one sample of a study of blood T cell repertoires in COVID-19. Here immunoSEQ multiplex PCR was the method, and the copy in TCRdb shows in-frame clones only, minus some. The sample lists 150,000 to 200,000 clones, 75% to 90% seen once, with roughly 5.6% in the top ten. Specimen: PBMCs or T cells enriched from blood (not recorded which). The receptors stem from a man aged 65 to 85 who had been exposed to COVID-19. Both conserved end residues are part of each CDR3. D genes are given only for firm matches. Some rows mark clone size as missing; the rest say once, few, many or name a class of expanded clone.

TRBJ2-2 | TRBV18 | . | . | TGTGCCAGCTCACCGTATCCGGGACACCCCCGGTACACCGGGGAGCTGTTTTTT | CASSPYPGHPRYTGELFF
TRBJ1-1 | TRBV7-8 | . | . | TGTGCCAGCAGCCCCCTAGGGAGGGGAGGTGAAGCTTTCTTT | CASSPLGRGGEAFF
TRBJ1-1 | TRBV3-1/TRBV3-2 | . | TRBD1 | TGTGCCAGCAGCCAAGGTCAGGGGGCATGGACTGAAGCTTTCTTT | CASSQGQGAWTEAFF
TRBJ2-6 | TRBV5-4 | . | . | TGTGCCAGCAGCCCGGGATCTAGCTCTGGGGCCAACGTCCTGACTTTC | CASSPGSSSGANVLTF
TRBJ2-4 | TRBV2 | few | . | TGTGCCAGCAGTGACCTGACAGAATTAGCCAAAAACATTCAGTACTTC | CASSDLTELAKNIQYF
TRBJ1-1 | TRBV28 | . | TRBD1 | TGTGCCAGCAGACCAGGGGGAGCGAACACTGAAGCTTTCTTT | CASRPGGANTEAFF
TRBJ2-1 | TRBV3-1/TRBV3-2 | . | TRBD2 | TGTGCCAGCAGGGCCGGGACTAGCAGATACAATGAGCAGTTCTTC | CASRAGTSRYNEQFF
TRBJ1-4 | TRBV15 | . | . | TGTGCCACCAGCAAGGGGCAGGATCGGAGTCATCAGTTTTTT | CATSKGQDRSHQFF
TRBJ2-7 | TRBV11-3 | . | . | TGTGCCAGCAGCTTAGGTGACAGTTCCTACGAGCAGTACTTC | CASSLGDSSYEQYF
TRBJ2-7 | TRBV5-1 | . | . | TGCGCCAGCTCCGGGACACGGACCTCGATAGAGCAGTACTTC | CASSGTRTSIEQYF
TRBJ2-7 | TRBV5-1 | . | . | TGCGCCAGCAGCCCCGGTGGGAGCAGGACCTACGAGCAGTACTTC | CASSPGGSRTYEQYF
TRBJ1-2 | TRBV30 | . | TRBD1 | TGTGCCTGGAGTCCCCAGCAGGGGGTCTATGGCTACACCTTC | CAWSPQQGVYGYTF
TRBJ1-1 | TRBV11-2 | . | . | TGTGCCAGCAGTCCTAGGGGCAACACTGAAGCTTTCTTT | CASSPRGNTEAFF
TRBJ2-3 | TRBV6-5 | . | . | TGTGCCAGCAGTTCCTATCGGGGAACCGGGACAGATACGCAGTATTTT | CASSSYRGTGTDTQYF
TRBJ1-3 | TRBV28 | . | . | TGTGCCAGCAGTGCCTCCCAGGTTGGGTCTGGAAACACCATATATTTT | CASSASQVGSGNTIYF
TRBJ1-3 | TRBV2 | . | . | TGTGCCAGCAGTGAGGAGTTTGTCTCTGGAAACACCATATATTTT | CASSEEFVSGNTIYF
TRBJ1-2 | TRBV27 | . | . | TGTGCCAGCAGTCCCTGGGGGGAATGGGGTACCTATGGCTACACCTTC | CASSPWGEWGTYGYTF